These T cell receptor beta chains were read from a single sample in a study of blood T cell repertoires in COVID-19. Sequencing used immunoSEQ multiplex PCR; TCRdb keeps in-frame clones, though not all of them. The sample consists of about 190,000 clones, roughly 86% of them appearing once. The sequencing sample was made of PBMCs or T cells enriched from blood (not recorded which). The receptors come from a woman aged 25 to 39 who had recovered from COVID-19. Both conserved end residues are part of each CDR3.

CAISGDRENEKLFF	TRBV10-3	TRBJ1-4
CASSPGLISNQPQHF	TRBV19	TRBJ1-5
CASSAGREAFF	TRBV28	TRBJ1-1
CASSQDHYFRPLNTGELFF	TRBV14	TRBJ2-2
CASSYYSGRATDTQYF	TRBV6-5	TRBJ2-3
CASGSDYGYTF	TRBV28	TRBJ1-2
CASSADQGSYGYTF	TRBV5-1	TRBJ1-2
CASSLSSGQPQHF	TRBV11-2	TRBJ1-5
CASSEVAGDFYEQYF	TRBV10-1	TRBJ2-7
CALSGQGIQPQHF	TRBV2	TRBJ1-5
CASSRRDRGADTQYF	TRBV7-2	TRBJ2-3
CASTRESTQYF	TRBV5-5	TRBJ2-5
CASSQTGPYEQYF	TRBV6-5	TRBJ2-7
CASMTYGEAFF	TRBV19	TRBJ1-1
CASARLYNEQFF	TRBV30	TRBJ2-1
CASSLDSRQPQHF	TRBV7-9	TRBJ1-5
CASSSARGSANTGELFF	TRBV7-9	TRBJ2-2
CASSQGSLADEETQYF	TRBV4-2	TRBJ2-5
CASSEYSGRENEQFF	TRBV2	TRBJ2-1
CASGETAMGYGYTF	TRBV12-5	TRBJ1-2
CASSLNPGQSFNAEAFF	TRBV4-1	TRBJ1-1
CASGFGLAGTGANVLTF	TRBV12-5	TRBJ2-6
CASSLQGDAGELFF	TRBV6-5	TRBJ2-2
CASRKIQGAPYEQYF	TRBV6-5	TRBJ2-7
CASSYRTGSSPLHF	TRBV6-5	TRBJ1-6
CSVEGEGSPSYEQYF	TRBV29-1	TRBJ2-7
CASSQVRQGRHEQFF	TRBV4-1	TRBJ2-1